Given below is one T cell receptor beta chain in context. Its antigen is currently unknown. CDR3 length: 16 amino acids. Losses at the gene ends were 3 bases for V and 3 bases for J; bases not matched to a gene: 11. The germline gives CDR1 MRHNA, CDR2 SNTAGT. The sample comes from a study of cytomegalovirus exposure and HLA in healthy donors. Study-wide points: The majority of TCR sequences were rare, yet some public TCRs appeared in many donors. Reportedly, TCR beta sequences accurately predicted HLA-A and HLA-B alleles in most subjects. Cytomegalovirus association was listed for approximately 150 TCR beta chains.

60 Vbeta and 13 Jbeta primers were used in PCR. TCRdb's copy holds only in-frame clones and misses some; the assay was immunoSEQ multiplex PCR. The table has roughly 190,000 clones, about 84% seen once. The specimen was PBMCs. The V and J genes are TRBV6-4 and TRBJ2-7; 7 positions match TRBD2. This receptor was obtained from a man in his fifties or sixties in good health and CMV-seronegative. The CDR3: CASSDCWGGDSYEQYF. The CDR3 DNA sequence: TGTGCCAGCAGTGATTGTTGGGGGGGGGATAGCTACGAGCAGTACTTC.